Presented here are 14 T cell receptor beta chains from one specimen sequenced in a study of blood T cells in healthy people across ages. For the second PCR, which ran for about 7 to 12 cycles, a sample-barcoded 5' primer and a J-beta primer mix were used. TCRdb processed the 5' RACE reads anew with MiXCR; each CDR3 protein has one entry. The data contain 850,000 to 1,300,000 distinct CDR3 sequences, under 45% of them singletons. Sequenced material: blood. Source of these receptors: a woman aged 60-70 years in good health.

The table lists this clonotype with a few counts. This chain joins TRBV2 and TRBJ1-2; D not resolved. V lost 1 base, J lost 4 bases, and 10 bases lay in between. The CDR3 totals 14 residues. Germline V gene data show CDR1 as SNHLY and CDR2 as FYNNEI. The CDR3 loop reads CASSEVTRSYGYTF. The CDR3 DNA reads TGTGCCAGCAGTGAAGTGACAAGGTCCTATGGCTACACCTTC.

The chain joins TRBV27 to TRBJ2-3, with D possibly called TRBD1 or TRBD2 (5 bases each). V was pared by 1 base and J by 6 bases, with 8 bases between. From germline, CDR1 is MNHEY and CDR2 SMNVEV (reference sequence). This CDR3 has 13 amino acids. The CDR3 region has the DNA TGTGCCAGCAGTTTATGGGGCGGGGATACGCAGTATTTT. This encodes CASSLWGGDTQYF.

DNA for the CDR3: TGTGCCAGCAGCCAAGGAAGGGCTAGCGGAGAAGAGACCCAGTACTTC. This gives the protein CASSQGRASGEETQYF. The chain couples TRBV3-1 to TRBJ2-5, with TRBD2 matching 7 bases. Germline CDR1 LGHDT, CDR2 YNNKEL (reference sequence). V shed 1 base, J shed 3 bases, and the junction held 8 bases outside the gene matches. The length of the CDR3 is 16 residues.

The chain employs TRBV6-6 and TRBJ2-1; a possible D gene is TRBD2 (5 bases). CDR1 and CDR2 (germline): MNHNY, SVGAGI (reference sequence). This CDR3 contains 14 residues. V gave up 2 bases and J gave up 7 bases, with 12 bases separating them. The CDR3 loop is CASSYMSSGNEQFF. The CDR3, as DNA: TGTGCCAGCAGTTACATGAGTTCGGGGAATGAGCAGTTCTTC.

This clonotype was counted ten times or more. The V gene is TRBV28, the J gene TRBJ2-7; possibly TRBD2 for D (5 bases). Trimming pared 1 base from V and 4 bases from J, leaving 17 bases between. In germline, CDR1 is MDHEN, CDR2 SYDVKM. This CDR3 has 16 amino acids. CDR3 sequence (DNA): TGTGCCAGCAGTTTATCGGGGTCGGCAAACATTTACGAGCAGTACTTC. Translation gives CASSLSGSANIYEQYF. The whole variable domain, remainder taken from reference TRBV28 and TRBJ2-7, is DVKVTQSSRYLVKRTGEKVFLECVQDMDHENMFWYRQDPGLGLRLIYFSYDVKMKEKGDIPEGYSVSREKKERFSLILESASTNQTSMYLCASSLSGSANIYEQYFGPGTRLTVT.

In this sample, this clonotype turned up a few times. This chain links TRBV10-3 with TRBJ2-3; 9 positions agree with TRBD2. V shed 4 bases, J shed 4 bases, and the junction held 9 bases outside the gene matches. The CDR3 is made up of 16 amino acids. The V gene's germline CDR1 is ENHRY and CDR2 SYGVKD. CDR3 DNA: TGTGCCATCAGTGGTGTAGCGGGAGTACTCGCAGATACGCAGTATTTT. Protein: CAISGVAGVLADTQYF.

This chain's CDR3 is CASSLAGQIGETQYF. The CDR3 DNA sequence: TGCGCCAGCAGCTTGGCGGGTCAAATTGGGGAGACCCAGTACTTC. The gene calls are TRBV5-1 and TRBJ2-5; D is undetermined. This CDR3 spans 15 amino acids. The V end was cut by 0 bases, the J end by 5 bases, with 14 bases between. From germline, CDR1 is SGHRS and CDR2 YFSETQ.

The gene calls are TRBV11-2 and TRBJ2-1; D might be TRBD1 or TRBD2, each matching 5 bases. The CDR3 consists of 14 residues. The germline V gene has CDR1 SGHAT and CDR2 FQNNGV. V lost 5 bases to trimming and J lost 5 bases, with 13 bases between them. The CDR3 reads CASSPRGLNNEQFF. In nucleotides, the CDR3 is TGTGCCAGCAGCCCCCGGGGCCTTAACAATGAGCAGTTCTTC.

This clonotype was detected ten times or more. The chain joins TRBV20-1 to TRBJ2-4; 10 bases line up with TRBD2. Trimming took 4 bases from V and 8 from J; bases not matched to a gene: 14. The length of the CDR3 is 16 residues. Germline-derived CDR1 and CDR2 are DFQATT and SNEGSKA (reference sequence). The CDR3 sequence: CSATSPLAGVGDIQYF. CDR3 in DNA: TGCAGTGCTACCTCCCCCCTAGCGGGAGTAGGTGACATTCAGTACTTC.

The CDR3, as DNA: TGTGCCAGCAGTTTATTTGGAGGCAGGGGCTACGAGCAGTACTTC. This gives the protein CASSLFGGRGYEQYF. The chain links TRBV28 to TRBJ2-4; D might be TRBD1 (6 bases). Matching the DNA end better, TRBJ2-7 makes the J call doubtful. In germline, CDR1 is MDHEN, CDR2 SYDVKM. The CDR3 contains 15 residues.

The CDR3 region has the DNA TGTGCCAGCAGACAGGGGGTTGTTGAAAAACTGTTTTTT. As protein: CASRQGVVEKLFF. The chain recombines TRBV28 with TRBJ1-4; 8 bases fit TRBD1. There are 13 residues in the CDR3. The V segment lost 6 bases and the J segment 7 bases; nucleotides outside the gene matches: 4. The V gene's germline CDR1 is MDHEN and CDR2 SYDVKM.

In this sample, this clonotype turned up a few times. The rearrangement links TRBV29-1 to TRBJ2-3; no definite D call. The CDR3 has 14 amino acids. Germline-derived CDR1 and CDR2 are SQVTM and ANQGSEA. Trimming cost V 7 bases and J 1 base, with 15 bases left between them. CDR3: CSATTRIGTDTQYF. CDR3 DNA: TGCAGCGCCACAACAAGAATAGGCACAGATACGCAGTATTTT.

The gene calls are TRBV7-6 and TRBJ1-1; 8 bases map to TRBD1. CDR3 length equals 17 residues. Germline CDR1 reads SGHVS; CDR2 reads FNYEAQ. The V and J ends lost 5 bases and 0 bases, in that order; junction bases with no gene match: 11. The CDR3 sequence: CASSPPGTGFMNTEAFF. DNA for the CDR3: TGTGCCAGCAGCCCGCCCGGGACAGGATTCATGAACACTGAAGCTTTCTTT.

With respect to this clonotype: Germline is not matched at one junction end, which may reflect a read error. The genes are TRBV7-7 and TRBJ2-1, with 7 nucleotides matching TRBD1. The CDR3 consists of 14 residues. The V gene's germline CDR1 is SSHAT and CDR2 FNYEAQ (reference sequence). CDR3 sequence: CASGFSGGGNEQFF. CDR3 DNA sequence: TGTGCCAGCGGCTTCTCAGGGGGTGGAAATGAGCAGTTCTTC.